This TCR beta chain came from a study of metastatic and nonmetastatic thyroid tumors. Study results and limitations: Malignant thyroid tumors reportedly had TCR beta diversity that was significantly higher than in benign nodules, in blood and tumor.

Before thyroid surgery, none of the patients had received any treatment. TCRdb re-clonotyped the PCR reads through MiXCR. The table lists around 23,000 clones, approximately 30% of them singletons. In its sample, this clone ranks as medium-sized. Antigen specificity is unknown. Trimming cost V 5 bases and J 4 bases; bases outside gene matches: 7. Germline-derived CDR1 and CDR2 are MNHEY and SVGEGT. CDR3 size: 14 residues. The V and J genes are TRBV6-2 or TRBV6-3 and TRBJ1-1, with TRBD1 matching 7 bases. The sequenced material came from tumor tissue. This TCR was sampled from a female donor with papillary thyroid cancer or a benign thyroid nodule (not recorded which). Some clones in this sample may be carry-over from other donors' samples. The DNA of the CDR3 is TGTGCCAGCAGTACCCGGACAGGTAGCACTGAAGCTTTCTTT. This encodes CASSTRTGSTEAFF.